The 14 T cell receptor beta chains presented below share a single source sample, sequenced in a study of T cell repertoires in cytomegalovirus infection. TCRdb re-derived calls from the reads in MiXCR, one entry per CDR3 protein. In the table there are about 530,000 distinct CDR3 sequences, around 27% of which are singletons. The sample was PBMCs. These receptors were collected from a human donor in good health (CMV status not recorded). Some clones in this sample may be carry-over from other donors' samples.

The rearrangement uses TRBV12-3 or TRBV12-4 and TRBJ2-1; maybe TRBD2 (7 bases). This CDR3 is 15 amino acids long. The V and J ends lost 5 bases and 5 bases respectively, with 16 bases between them. The CDR3 DNA is TGTGCCAGCAGTAGGGGGGGGGGGCCTAACAATGAGCAGTTCTTC. It translates to CASSRGGGPNNEQFF.

This clonotype was detected a few times. V and J are TRBV5-1 and TRBJ1-5; D might be TRBD1 (6 bases). The CDR3 is made up of 15 amino acids. V lost 2 bases and J lost 6, with 15 bases in between. Germline assignment: CDR1 SGHRS and CDR2 YFSETQ. CDR3 nucleotide sequence: TGCGCCAGCAGCTTAACTGACAGGCAAACTCAGCCCCAGCATTTT. This translates into CASSLTDRQTQPQHF.

The chain combines TRBV19 with TRBJ1-5, with no clear D. Germline V gene lookup returns CDR1 LNHDA and CDR2 SQIVND (reference sequence). The CDR3 is 14 amino acids. V lost 5 bases and J lost 2, with 10 bases in between. CDR3 amino acids: CASSASGGNQPQHF. CDR3 in DNA: TGTGCCAGTAGTGCGTCGGGAGGCAATCAGCCCCAGCATTTT.

Many counts were recorded for this clonotype. V and J are TRBV7-2 and TRBJ2-7; TRBD1 matches 10 bases. J was trimmed by 5 bases and V by 5 bases; bases with no gene match: 9. CDR1 is SGHTA, CDR2 FQGNSA, per germline. The length of the CDR3 is 15 residues. The CDR3 protein is CASSRLGQGIDEQYF. CDR3 DNA sequence: TGTGCCAGCAGCCGCTTGGGACAGGGGATCGACGAGCAGTACTTC.

The rearrangement uses TRBV29-1 and TRBJ1-2; TRBD1 might be the D (5 bases). The V end was cut by 3 bases, the J end by 7 bases, with 12 bases between. CDR3 size: 12 residues. Per germline, CDR1 SQVTM and CDR2 ANQGSEA. The CDR3 DNA reads as TGCAGCGTTGATCACGGGGCTGGTGGCTACACCTTC. Protein product: CSVDHGAGGYTF.

The V gene is TRBV29-1, the J gene TRBJ2-5; D is unresolved. There are 13 residues in the CDR3. V lost 3 bases to trimming and J lost 4 bases, with 12 bases between them. The V gene's germline CDR1 is SQVTM and CDR2 ANQGSEA. The CDR3 region is CSVEFKRLETQYF. The CDR3 DNA follows: TGCAGCGTTGAGTTTAAGAGACTAGAGACCCAGTACTTC.

This clonotype was found a few times. The genes are TRBV12-3 or TRBV12-4 and TRBJ2-7; 10 bases agree with TRBD2. V gave up 7 bases and J gave up 4 bases; unmatched junction bases: 13. The CDR3 consists of 16 residues. The CDR3 bases are TGTGCCAGCACTTCCCTCGAGGCTAGCGGGAGATACGAGCAGTACTTC. Amino acid sequence: CASTSLEASGRYEQYF.

This clonotype has ten or more counts. The chain uses TRBV7-2 and TRBJ1-4, with D possibly TRBD1 on 5 matching bases. CDR3 size: 14 residues. V was trimmed by 5 bases and J by 5 bases, leaving 12 bases between them. Germline-derived CDR1 and CDR2 are SGHTA and FQGNSA. DNA of the CDR3: TGTGCCAGCAGCCTGAGACAGTCCAATGAAAAACTGTTTTTT. It specifies CASSLRQSNEKLFF. Full variable domain (rest looked up from reference TRBV7-2 and TRBJ1-4): GAGVSQSPSNKVTEKGKDVELRCDPISGHTALYWYRQSLGQGLEFLIYFQGNSAPDKSGLPSDRFSAERTGGSVSTLTIQRTQQEDSAVYLCASSLRQSNEKLFFGSGTQLSVL.

V and J are TRBV6-2 or TRBV6-3 and TRBJ1-2, with TRBD1 identical over 7 bases. CDR3 length equals 15 residues. Germline CDR1 reads MNHEY; CDR2 reads SVGEGT. V lost 4 bases, J lost 4 bases, and 9 bases stayed unmatched. CDR3: CASSFRDSNFYGYTF. CDR3 nucleotides: TGTGCCAGCAGTTTTCGGGACAGCAACTTCTATGGCTACACCTTC.

The V call is TRBV6-2 or TRBV6-3, the J call TRBJ1-1; weak D call: TRBD1 (5 bases). Per the germline V gene, CDR1 is MNHEY and CDR2 is SVGEGT. This CDR3 has 15 residues. With 3 bases removed from V and 0 bases from J, the gap between germline ends came to 11 bases. CDR3 DNA: TGTGCCAGCAGTTATTCGGAGGGGTTGAACACTGAAGCTTTCTTT. Protein: CASSYSEGLNTEAFF.

V usage is TRBV7-2 and J usage is TRBJ2-7; the D gene is possibly TRBD1 (6 bases). Germline V CDR1 and CDR2: SGHTA, FQGNSA. With 5 bases removed from V and 3 bases from J, the gap between germline ends came to 17 bases. The CDR3 is made up of 15 amino acids. CDR3 in amino acids: CASSGTGTKDYEQYF. The CDR3 DNA is TGTGCCAGCAGCGGGACCGGGACAAAAGACTACGAGCAGTACTTC.

This sequence joins TRBV4-3 and TRBJ1-2; D is unclear. Looked up from germline, CDR1 is LGHNA and CDR2 is YSLEER. CDR3 size: 13 residues. Trimming left V 4 bases short and J 4 bases short, with 10 bases between. The CDR3 region is CASSRGPGYGYTF. The CDR3, as DNA: TGCGCCAGCAGCCGAGGTCCGGGCTATGGCTACACCTTC.

The genes are TRBV28 and TRBJ2-1, with 10 bases aligning to TRBD2. Germline V gives CDR1 MDHEN, CDR2 SYDVKM. V dropped 4 bases and J dropped 8; count of bases not matched to a gene: 8. This CDR3 has 15 residues. The CDR3 loop reads CASSSLAGGGDEQFF. CDR3 bases: TGTGCCAGCAGTTCCTTAGCGGGAGGCGGAGATGAGCAGTTCTTC.

Only a few counts were recorded for this clonotype. The genes are TRBV6-5 and TRBJ2-5, with 8 bases aligning to TRBD2. Trimming removed 0 bases from V and 3 bases from J; junction bases left unmatched: 9. Germline V CDR1 and CDR2: MNHEY, SVGAGI. The CDR3 consists of 17 residues. CDR3 protein: CASSYSYNSGIEETQYF. The DNA for the CDR3 is TGTGCCAGCAGTTACTCGTATAATAGCGGGATAGAAGAGACCCAGTACTTC.